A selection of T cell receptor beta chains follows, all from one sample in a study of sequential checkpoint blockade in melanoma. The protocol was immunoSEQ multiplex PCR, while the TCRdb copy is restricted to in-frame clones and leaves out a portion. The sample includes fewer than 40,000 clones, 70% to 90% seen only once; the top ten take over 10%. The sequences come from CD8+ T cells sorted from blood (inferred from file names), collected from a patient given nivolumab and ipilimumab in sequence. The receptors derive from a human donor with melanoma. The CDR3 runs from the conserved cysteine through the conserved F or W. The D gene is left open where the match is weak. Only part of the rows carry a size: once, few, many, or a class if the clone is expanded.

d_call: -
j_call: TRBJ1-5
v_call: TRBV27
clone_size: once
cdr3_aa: CASSGRGIRQPQHF
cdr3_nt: TGTGCCAGCAGTGGGAGGGGTATTCGTCAGCCCCAGCATTTT

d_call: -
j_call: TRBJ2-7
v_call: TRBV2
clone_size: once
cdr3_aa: CASTPTTGTLSYEQYF
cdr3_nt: TGTGCCAGCACACCGACCACAGGGACCCTCTCCTACGAGCAGTACTTC

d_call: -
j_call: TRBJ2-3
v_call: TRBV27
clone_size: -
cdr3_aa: CASSQFRDTQYF
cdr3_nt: TGTGCCAGCAGCCAGTTCAGGGATACGCAGTATTTT

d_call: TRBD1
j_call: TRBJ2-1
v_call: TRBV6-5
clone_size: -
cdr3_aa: CASRARGQGIFGQFF
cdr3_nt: TGTGCCAGCAGGGCTCGGGGACAGGGGATTTTTGGGCAGTTCTTC

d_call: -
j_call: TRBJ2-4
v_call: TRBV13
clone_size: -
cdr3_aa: CASSLTDFTNIQYF
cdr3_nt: TGTGCCAGCAGCCTAACAGATTTTACAAACATTCAGTACTTC

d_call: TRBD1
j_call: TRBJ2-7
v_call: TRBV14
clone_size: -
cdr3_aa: CASSPGTGSLHEQYF
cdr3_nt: TGTGCCAGCAGCCCAGGGACAGGCAGCCTCCACGAGCAGTACTTC

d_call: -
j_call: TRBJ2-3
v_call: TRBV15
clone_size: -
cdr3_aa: CATSREQGDTQYF
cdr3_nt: TGTGCCACCAGCAGAGAACAGGGTGATACGCAGTATTTT

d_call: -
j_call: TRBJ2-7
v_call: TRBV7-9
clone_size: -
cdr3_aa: CASSPSPTGTHF
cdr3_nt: TGTGCCAGCAGCCCCTCCCCGACAGGGACTCATTTC

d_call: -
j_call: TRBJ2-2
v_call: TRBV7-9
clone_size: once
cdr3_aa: CASSPEAGELFF
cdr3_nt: TGTGCCAGCAGCCCGGAGGCCGGGGAGCTGTTTTTT

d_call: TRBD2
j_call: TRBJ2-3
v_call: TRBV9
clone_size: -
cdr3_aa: CASSVSSGATDTQYF
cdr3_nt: TGTGCCAGCAGCGTAAGTAGCGGGGCCACAGATACGCAGTATTTT

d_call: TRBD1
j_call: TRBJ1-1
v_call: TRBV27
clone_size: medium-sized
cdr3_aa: CASSDGTGAPEAFF
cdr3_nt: TGTGCCAGCAGTGACGGGACAGGAGCCCCCGAAGCTTTCTTT

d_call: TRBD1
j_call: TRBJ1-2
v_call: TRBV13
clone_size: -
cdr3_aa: CASSSYRDRGRYGYGYTF
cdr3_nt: TGTGCCAGCAGCTCATACCGGGACAGGGGCCGGTATGGGTATGGCTACACCTTC

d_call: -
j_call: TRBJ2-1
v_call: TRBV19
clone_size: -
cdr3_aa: CASSFFNEQFF
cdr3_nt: TGTGCCAGTAGCTTTTTCAATGAGCAGTTCTTC

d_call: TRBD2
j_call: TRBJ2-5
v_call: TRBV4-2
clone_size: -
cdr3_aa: CASSQESGRETQYF
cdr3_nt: TGTGCCAGCAGCCAAGAAAGCGGGAGAGAGACCCAGTACTTC

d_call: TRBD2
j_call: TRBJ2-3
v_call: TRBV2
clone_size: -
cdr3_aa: CATTPLAGVRTDTQYF
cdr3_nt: TGTGCCACCACCCCCCTAGCGGGAGTCCGGACAGATACGCAGTATTTT

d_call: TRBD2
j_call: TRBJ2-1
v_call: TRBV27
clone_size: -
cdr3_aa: CASSRTSGSYNEQFF
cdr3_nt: TGTGCCAGCAGTCGTACTAGCGGCTCCTACAATGAGCAGTTCTTC

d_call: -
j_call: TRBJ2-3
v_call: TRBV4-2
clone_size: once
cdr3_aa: CASSPRASFPPAADTQYF
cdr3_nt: TGTGCCAGCAGCCCCAGGGCTAGTTTCCCGCCTGCTGCAGATACGCAGTATTTT

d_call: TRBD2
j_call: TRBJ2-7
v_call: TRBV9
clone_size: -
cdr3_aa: CASSQWGLAGEQYF
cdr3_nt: TGTGCCAGCAGCCAGTGGGGACTAGCGGGAGAGCAGTACTTC

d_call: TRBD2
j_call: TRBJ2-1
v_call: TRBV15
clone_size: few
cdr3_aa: CATSRLAGSYNEQFF
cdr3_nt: TGTGCCACCAGCAGATTAGCGGGCTCCTACAATGAGCAGTTCTTC

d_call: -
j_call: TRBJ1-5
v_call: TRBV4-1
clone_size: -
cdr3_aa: CASSQVSGAVGNQPQHF
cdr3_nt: TGCGCCAGCAGCCAAGTATCAGGGGCCGTAGGCAATCAGCCCCAGCATTTT

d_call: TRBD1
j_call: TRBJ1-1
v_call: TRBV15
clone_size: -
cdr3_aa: CATSRPTGGPTTEAFF
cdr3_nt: TGTGCCACCAGCAGACCTACAGGGGGGCCGACCACTGAAGCTTTCTTT

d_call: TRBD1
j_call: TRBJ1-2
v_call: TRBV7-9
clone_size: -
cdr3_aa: CASSDARLNRGGYTF
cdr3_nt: TGTGCCAGCAGCGACGCGAGGTTGAACAGGGGCGGCTACACCTTC

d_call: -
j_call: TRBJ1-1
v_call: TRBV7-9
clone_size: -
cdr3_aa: CASSFSEPEAFF
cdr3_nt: TGTGCCAGCAGCTTCTCGGAGCCGGAAGCTTTCTTT

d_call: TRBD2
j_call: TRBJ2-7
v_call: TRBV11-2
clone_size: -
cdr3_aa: CASSTLAGVAYEQYF
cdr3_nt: TGTGCCAGCAGTACCCTAGCGGGAGTGGCCTACGAGCAGTACTTC

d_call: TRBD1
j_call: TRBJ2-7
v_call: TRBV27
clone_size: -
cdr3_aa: CASSFRDSLTYEQYF
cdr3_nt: TGTGCCAGCAGTTTCCGGGACAGCCTAACCTACGAGCAGTACTTC

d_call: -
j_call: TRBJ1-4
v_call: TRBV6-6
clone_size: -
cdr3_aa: CASSRLVNEKLFF
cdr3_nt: TGTGCCAGCAGTCGCCTAGTGAATGAAAAACTGTTTTTT

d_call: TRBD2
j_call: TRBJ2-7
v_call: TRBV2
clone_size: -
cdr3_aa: CASSEALSSGKYEQYF
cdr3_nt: TGTGCCAGCAGTGAAGCGCTTTCTAGCGGGAAATACGAGCAGTACTTC

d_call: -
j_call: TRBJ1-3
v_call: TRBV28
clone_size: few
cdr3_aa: CASSVGGGGENSGNTIYF
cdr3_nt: TGTGCCAGCAGCGTTGGCGGCGGCGGGGAAAACTCTGGAAACACCATATATTTT

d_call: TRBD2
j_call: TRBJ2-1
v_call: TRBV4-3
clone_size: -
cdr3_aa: CASSQTRSGVYNEQFF
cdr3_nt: TGCGCCAGCAGCCAAACCAGGAGCGGGGTCTACAATGAGCAGTTCTTC

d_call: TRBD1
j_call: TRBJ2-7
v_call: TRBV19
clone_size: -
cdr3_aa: CASSMDRNSYEQYF
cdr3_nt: TGTGCCAGTAGTATGGACAGGAACTCCTACGAGCAGTACTTC

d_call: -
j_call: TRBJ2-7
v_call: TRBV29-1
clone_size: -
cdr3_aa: CSVVPEGIYEQYF
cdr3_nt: TGCAGCGTTGTTCCGGAGGGAATCTACGAGCAGTACTTC

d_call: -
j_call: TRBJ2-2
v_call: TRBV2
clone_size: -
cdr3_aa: CASKRTGFFVNTGELFF
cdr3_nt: TGTGCCAGCAAAAGAACAGGGTTCTTCGTAAACACCGGGGAGCTGTTTTTT

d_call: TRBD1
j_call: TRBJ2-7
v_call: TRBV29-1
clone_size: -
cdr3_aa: CSVEGGQGASYEQYF
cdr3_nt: TGCAGCGTTGAAGGGGGACAGGGGGCTTCCTACGAGCAGTACTTC

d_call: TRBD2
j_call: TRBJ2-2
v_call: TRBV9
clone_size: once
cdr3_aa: CASSPRLAGPTGELFF
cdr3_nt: TGTGCCAGCAGCCCGCGACTAGCGGGGCCCACCGGGGAGCTGTTTTTT

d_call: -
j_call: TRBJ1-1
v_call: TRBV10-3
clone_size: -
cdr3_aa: CAISWGGSGNTEAFF
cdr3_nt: TGTGCCATCAGTTGGGGCGGTTCTGGGAACACTGAAGCTTTCTTT

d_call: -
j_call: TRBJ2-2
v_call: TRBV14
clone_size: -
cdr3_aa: CASSPIVGGTGGELFF
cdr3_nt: TGTGCCAGCAGCCCAATAGTGGGAGGGACAGGCGGGGAGCTGTTTTTT

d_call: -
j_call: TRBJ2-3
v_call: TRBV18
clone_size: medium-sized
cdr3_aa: CASSPQRQSTDTQYF
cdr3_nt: TGTGCCAGCTCACCGCAGCGCCAAAGCACAGATACGCAGTATTTT

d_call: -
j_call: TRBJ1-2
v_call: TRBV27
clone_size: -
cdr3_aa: CASGTPDRTYGYTF
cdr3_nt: TGTGCCAGCGGTACCCCTGACAGGACCTATGGCTACACCTTC

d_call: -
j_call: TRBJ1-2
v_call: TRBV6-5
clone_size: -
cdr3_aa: CASSLFGGTGYTF
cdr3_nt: TGTGCCAGCAGTTTATTTGGGGGCACCGGCTACACCTTC

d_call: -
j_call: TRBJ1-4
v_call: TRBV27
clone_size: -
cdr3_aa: CASSFRGSAEKLFF
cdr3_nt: TGTGCCAGCAGTTTTAGAGGTAGCGCTGAAAAACTGTTTTTT

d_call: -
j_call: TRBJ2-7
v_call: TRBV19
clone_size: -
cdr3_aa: CASRAAAGPFYEQYF
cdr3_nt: TGTGCCAGTAGAGCGGCAGCCGGTCCCTTCTACGAGCAGTACTTC

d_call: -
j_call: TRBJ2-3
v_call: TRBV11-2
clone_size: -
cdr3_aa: CASSSLIGVWDTQYF
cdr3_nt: TGTGCCAGCAGCTCTCTCATTGGAGTATGGGATACGCAGTATTTT

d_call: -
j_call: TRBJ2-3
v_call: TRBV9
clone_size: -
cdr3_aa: CASSVIGGITDTQYF
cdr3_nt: TGTGCCAGCAGCGTCATCGGCGGGATCACAGATACGCAGTATTTT

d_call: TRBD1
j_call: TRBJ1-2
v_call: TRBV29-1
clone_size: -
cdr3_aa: CSVEGQGMNYGYTF
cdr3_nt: TGCAGCGTAGAGGGACAGGGTATGAACTATGGCTACACCTTC

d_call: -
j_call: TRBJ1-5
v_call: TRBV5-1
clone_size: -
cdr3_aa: CASSPTGGPPQHF
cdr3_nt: TGCGCCAGCAGCCCGACGGGGGGTCCGCCCCAGCATTTT

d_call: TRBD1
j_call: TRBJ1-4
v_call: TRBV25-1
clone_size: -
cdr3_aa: CASSARDRGLEKLFF
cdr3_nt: TGTGCCAGCAGTGCCCGGGACAGGGGGCTTGAAAAACTGTTTTTT

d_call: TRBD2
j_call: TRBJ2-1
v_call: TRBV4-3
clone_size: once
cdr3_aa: CASSQVAGGTYNEQFF
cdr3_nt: TGCGCCAGCAGCCAAGTAGCGGGAGGAACCTACAATGAGCAGTTCTTC